This T cell receptor beta chain was retrieved from a study of blood T cell repertoires in COVID-19. The table lists this clone with a few counts. CDR1 is SGHAT and CDR2 is FQNNGV in the germline V gene. The CDR3 spans 15 residues. Trimming stripped 3 bases from V and 1 base from J, with 7 bases between. Clones were read by immunoSEQ multiplex PCR, and TCRdb kept only the in-frame ones, dropping some. The sample records approximately 120,000 clones, 75% to 90% being singletons. What was sequenced was peripheral blood. This chain connects TRBV11-2 to TRBJ2-6; D not resolved. This TCR came from a woman older than 75 with COVID-19, enrolled during active disease. The CDR3 loop reads CASSFSASGANVLTF. The CDR3 DNA reads as TGTGCCAGCAGCTTCTCAGCGTCTGGGGCCAACGTCCTGACTTTC.